Following are 21 T cell receptor beta chains from one sample sequenced in a study of regulatory T cells in long-lasting Graves disease. Library construction for TCR beta used iRepertoire HTBI primers and Arm-PCR of CDR3 regions. TCRdb recomputed calls from the multiplex PCR reads with MiXCR, one row per CDR3 protein. The sample has about 220,000 distinct CDR3 sequences, roughly a fifth seen once. The time point: newly diagnosed GD, antithyroid drugs for less than 3 months. RNA extracted from PBMCs served as the sequencing template. The same data also contributed to another study, on T cells in Graves' hyperthyroidism and ophthalmopathy.

Source: peripheral blood mononuclear cells (PBMCs), taken at new diagnosis, from a patient treated with antithyroid drugs. Receptors were obtained from a woman aged 25 to 39 with Graves disease.

This clonotype came up a few times. V and J are TRBV5-4 and TRBJ1-4; D not certain. CDR3 length equals 16 residues. CDR1 is SGHNT and CDR2 is YYREEE in the germline V gene (reference sequence). With 2 bases removed from V and 0 bases from J, the gap between germline ends came to 11 bases. The CDR3 region is CASSFGGGATNEKLFF. For the CDR3, the DNA is TGTGCCAGCAGCTTCGGCGGCGGAGCAACTAATGAAAAACTGTTTTTT.

To note about this clonotype: A read error is likely, as this CDR3 ends without the conserved phenylalanine or tryptophan. This sequence joins TRBV5-1 and TRBJ1-1; D call uncertain. The V end was cut by 0 bases, the J end by 6 bases, with 12 bases between. Germline values: CDR1 SGHRS, CDR2 YFSETQ. The CDR3 covers 14 residues. The CDR3 bases are TGCGCCAGCAGCTTGGCGGCAGATGACGCTGAAGCTTTCTCT. Residues: CASSLAADDAEAFS.

This clonotype has at least ten counts. The genes are TRBV30 and TRBJ1-1, with TRBD1 matching over 7 bases. This CDR3 has 13 residues. V trimming: 0 bases; J trimming: 6 bases; junction bases outside the gene matches: 4. From germline, CDR1 is GTSNPN and CDR2 SVGIG (reference sequence). CDR3 protein: CAWSVGGSAEAFF. CDR3 coding DNA: TGTGCCTGGAGTGTAGGGGGCTCGGCTGAAGCTTTCTTT.

Ten or more counts support this clonotype. V usage is TRBV30 and J usage is TRBJ2-6, with a possible D match to TRBD1 (5 bases). CDR1 is GTSNPN, CDR2 SVGIG, per germline (reference sequence). V lost 5 bases and J 0 bases, leaving 11 bases between the germline ends. The length of the CDR3 is 15 residues. DNA of the CDR3: TGTGCCTGGGCAACAGGACGCTCTGGGGCCAACGTCCTGACTTTC. Encoded protein: CAWATGRSGANVLTF.

This clonotype was seen many times. The DNA for the CDR3 is TGTGCCAGCAGTCAAGCGCCGGGGGCCAACGTCCTGACTTTC. This translates into CASSQAPGANVLTF. The chain recombines TRBV7-2 with TRBJ2-6; unclear D gene. Germline values: CDR1 SGHTA, CDR2 FQGNSA. The V end was cut by 6 bases, the J end by 4 bases, with 10 bases between. This CDR3 comprises 14 residues.

A remark on this clonotype: Only one base separates this from a far larger clonotype, so it likely reflects a read error. V gene TRBV7-3 combines with J gene TRBJ1-1; D gene uncertain. Germline V gene data show CDR1 as SGHTA and CDR2 as FQGTGA. V lost 5 bases and J 4 bases, leaving 8 bases between the germline ends. The CDR3 spans 12 residues. This CDR3 reads CASSPVATEAFF. CDR3 in DNA: TGTGCCAGCAGCCCCGTGGCCACTGAAGCTTTCTTT.

This clonotype was seen more than once but under ten times. V usage is TRBV10-1 and J usage is TRBJ2-1, with TRBD1 matching over 10 bases. The junction had 4 bases not matched to a gene; V was cut back by 3 bases and J by 5 bases. This CDR3 spans 15 amino acids. Per germline, CDR1 WNHNN and CDR2 SYGVQD (reference sequence). Written as DNA, the CDR3 is TGCGCCAGCAGTGATAGGGGGACAGGGGACAATGAGCAGTTCTTC. Translating gives CASSDRGTGDNEQFF.

This clonotype was seen at least ten times. V usage is TRBV18 and J usage is TRBJ2-1; TRBD2 agrees at 11 bases. Germline V gene lookup returns CDR1 KGHSH and CDR2 LQKENI. With 0 bases clipped from V and 6 bases from J, the junction kept 4 bases outside the gene matches. This CDR3 has 16 residues. Written as DNA, the CDR3 is TGTGCCAGCTCACCACCGAGCCTAGCGGGGGGCAATGAGCAGTTCTTC. Its translation: CASSPPSLAGGNEQFF. The variable domain in full, with the rest retrieved from reference TRBV18 and TRBJ2-1, is NAGVMQNPRHLVRRRGQEARLRCSPMKGHSHVYWYRQLPEEGLKFMVYLQKENIIDESGMPKERFSAEFPKEGPSILRIQQVVRGDSAAYFCASSPPSLAGGNEQFFGPGTRLTVL.

In this sample, this clonotype turned up many times. This chain uses TRBV7-2 with TRBJ2-1; 13 bases agree with TRBD2. Germline trimming cut 0 bases from V and 5 bases from J; bases unmatched to any gene: 16. This CDR3 has 21 amino acids. The V gene's germline CDR1 is SGHTA and CDR2 FQGNSA. In DNA form, the CDR3 reads TGTGCCAGCAGCTTAGCCCAATTCCCTGGACTAGCGGGAGACCTAAACAATGAGCAGTTCTTC. Encoded protein: CASSLAQFPGLAGDLNNEQFF.

Note on this clonotype: A much bigger clone sits one base away, suggesting this may be a read error. This rearrangement joins TRBV2 to TRBJ1-2; D possibly corresponds to TRBD1 (6 bases). In germline, CDR1 is SNHLY, CDR2 FYNNEI. The V gene lost 8 bases and the J gene lost 5 bases, with 15 bases spanning the gap. CDR3 length: 13 residues. The CDR3 region has the DNA TGTGCCAGCTTCGGGGGCCGGTTTTATGGCTACACCTTC. Encoded protein: CASFGGRFYGYTF.

This clonotype was seen many times. The chain employs TRBV28 and TRBJ1-5, with D unclear. Germline assignment: CDR1 MDHEN and CDR2 SYDVKM. V was trimmed by 4 bases and J by 0 bases, leaving 10 bases between them. The CDR3 is 15 residues long. CDR3 sequence: CASSSDGLSNQPQHF. The CDR3 DNA follows: TGTGCCAGCAGTTCTGACGGTCTTAGCAATCAGCCCCAGCATTTT.

This clonotype was found many times. This chain connects TRBV14 to TRBJ2-3; TRBD1 aligns across 8 bases. The CDR3 contains 16 residues. CDR1 is SGHDN, CDR2 FVKESK, per germline. V was clipped by 6 bases and J by 3 bases; unmatched bases: 11. The CDR3 DNA reads as TGTGCCAGCAGTCCGAACTCCGGACAGGGAACAGATACGCAGTATTTT. This translates into CASSPNSGQGTDTQYF.

This clonotype came up once. The CDR3 nucleotides are TGCAGTGCTAGGGCCTGGACCGCGGGACAGCCCCAGCATTTT. It yields the protein CSARAWTAGQPQHF. This chain uses TRBV20-1 with TRBJ1-5; unclear D gene. With 3 bases removed from V and 7 bases from J, the gap between germline ends came to 16 bases. Germline lookup yields CDR1 DFQATT and CDR2 SNEGSKA (reference sequence). This CDR3 spans 14 amino acids.

In its sample, this clonotype was seen many times. This chain connects TRBV28 to TRBJ1-3; the D gene is possibly TRBD1 (6 bases). V lost 5 bases to trimming and J lost 3 bases, with 17 bases between them. The CDR3 totals 16 residues. Germline lookup yields CDR1 MDHEN and CDR2 SYDVKM. CDR3 DNA sequence: TGTGCCAGCAGTCCGCGGGACATGAAGGTTGGAAACACCATATATTTT. Translating it yields CASSPRDMKVGNTIYF.

The chain has TRBV3-1 and TRBJ1-1; TRBD1 is a possible D gene (6 bases). The germline V and J ends were trimmed by 5 bases and 1 base, with 14 bases remaining between them. Germline V lookup: CDR1 LGHDT, CDR2 YNNKEL (reference sequence). CDR3 length equals 15 residues. CDR3 DNA: TGTGCCAGCAGCTTCAACAGGGATGGGAACACTGAAGCTTTCTTT. Translating it yields CASSFNRDGNTEAFF. Based on the CDR3 plus reference TRBV3-1 and TRBJ1-1, the full variable domain is DTAVSQTPKYLVTQMGNDKSIKCEQNLGHDTMYWYKQDSKKFLKIMFSYNNKELIINETVPNRFSPKSPDKAHLNLHINSLELGDSAVYFCASSFNRDGNTEAFFGQGTRLTVV.

The gene calls are TRBV11-2 and TRBJ2-5; 11 bases match TRBD1. With 4 bases clipped from V and 6 bases from J, the junction kept 13 bases outside the gene matches. The CDR3 extends over 17 amino acids. Germline V gene lookup returns CDR1 SGHAT and CDR2 FQNNGV. CDR3 nucleotide sequence: TGTGCCAGCAGCTCCTTCCTAGGGGGACAGGGGGTGAAGACCCAGTACTTC. This sequence encodes CASSSFLGGQGVKTQYF.

V usage is TRBV7-9 and J usage is TRBJ2-7; either TRBD1 or TRBD2 may supply D (6 bases each). Germline values: CDR1 SEHNR, CDR2 FQNEAQ (reference sequence). The length of the CDR3 is 13 residues. V gave up 5 bases and J gave up 5 bases, with 13 bases separating them. The CDR3 here is CASSPWGADEQYF. CDR3 nucleotide sequence: TGTGCCAGCAGCCCCTGGGGGGCGGACGAGCAGTACTTC.

This clonotype showed up just once. It may be a read error: a sequence one base away is much more abundant. This chain connects TRBV6-9 to TRBJ2-7, with 10 bases lining up with TRBD2. Germline V gene lookup returns CDR1 MNHGY and CDR2 SVAAGI. The CDR3 sequence is 14 residues long. With V trimmed by 4 bases and J by 6 bases, 6 bases remained unmatched. CDR3 region: CASSSGTSASEQYF. DNA for the CDR3: TGTGCCAGCAGTTCCGGGACTAGCGCCTCCGAGCAGTACTTC.

This clonotype was found many times. CDR3 in amino acids: CASSIPGGADQPQHF. The CDR3 DNA follows: TGTGCCAGCAGTATTCCAGGGGGTGCTGATCAGCCCCAGCATTTT. The chain combines TRBV6-1 with TRBJ1-5; 7 bases align to TRBD1. The ends lost 5 bases at V and 5 bases at J; junction bases unmatched: 9. Germline V lookup: CDR1 MNHNS, CDR2 SASEGT. The CDR3 sequence is 15 residues long.

As concerns this clonotype: A much larger clone is a single base away; this may be a read error. The chain combines TRBV6-5 with TRBJ1-5, with D uncertain. The germline gives CDR1 MNHEY, CDR2 SVGAGI. The CDR3 sequence is 15 residues long. CDR3 nucleotides: TGTGCCAGCGGTTACTTCGGCTTAGGCAATCAGCCCCAGCATTTT. Amino acids: CASGYFGLGNQPQHF.

Many counts were recorded for this clonotype. The chain couples TRBV15 to TRBJ2-5; 9 nucleotides line up with TRBD2. Germline assignment: CDR1 LNHNV and CDR2 YYDKDF (reference sequence). V lost 1 base and J lost 5; bases outside the gene matches: 5. This CDR3 region has 15 residues. The CDR3 region is CATSRVASGIETQYF. The CDR3 nucleotides are TGTGCCACCAGCAGAGTGGCTAGCGGGATTGAGACCCAGTACTTC.